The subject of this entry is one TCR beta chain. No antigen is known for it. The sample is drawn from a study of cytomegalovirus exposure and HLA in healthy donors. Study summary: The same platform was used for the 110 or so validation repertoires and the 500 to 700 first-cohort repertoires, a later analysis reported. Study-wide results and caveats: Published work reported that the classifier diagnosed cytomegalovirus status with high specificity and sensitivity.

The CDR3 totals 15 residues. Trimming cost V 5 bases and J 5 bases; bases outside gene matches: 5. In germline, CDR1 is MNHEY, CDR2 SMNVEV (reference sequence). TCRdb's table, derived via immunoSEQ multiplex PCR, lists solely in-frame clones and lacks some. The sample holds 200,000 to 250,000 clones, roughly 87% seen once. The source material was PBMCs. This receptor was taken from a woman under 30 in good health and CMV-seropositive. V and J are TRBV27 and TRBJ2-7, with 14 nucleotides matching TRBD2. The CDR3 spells CASSPGTSGSNEQYF. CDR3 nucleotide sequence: TGTGCCAGCAGTCCGGGGACTAGCGGGAGCAACGAGCAGTACTTC.